This TCR beta chain was sequenced in a study of shared clonotypes between healthy human individuals. The CDR3 length is 13 residues. V gave up 7 bases and J gave up 1 base, with 8 bases separating them. CDR1 and CDR2 (germline): MNHEY, SMNVEV (reference sequence). Sequencing was performed with immunoSEQ multiplex PCR; in TCRdb, only in-frame clones are kept and a portion is missing. Here the sample spans 1.5 million to 2.5 million clones, about 95% being singletons. Terminally differentiated effector memory CD45RA+ cells were left out of the naive CD8 fraction, which was CD45RO-negative and positively selected for CCR7.

The chain is built from TRBV27 and TRBJ2-1; D remains unclear. The sequence was obtained from a man between 18 and 29 years old in good health. Specimen: naive CD8+ T cells sorted from blood. Here the CDR3 DNA reads TGTGCCAGCATGCAAGCTTCCTACAATGAGCAGTTCTTC. Residues: CASMQASYNEQFF.